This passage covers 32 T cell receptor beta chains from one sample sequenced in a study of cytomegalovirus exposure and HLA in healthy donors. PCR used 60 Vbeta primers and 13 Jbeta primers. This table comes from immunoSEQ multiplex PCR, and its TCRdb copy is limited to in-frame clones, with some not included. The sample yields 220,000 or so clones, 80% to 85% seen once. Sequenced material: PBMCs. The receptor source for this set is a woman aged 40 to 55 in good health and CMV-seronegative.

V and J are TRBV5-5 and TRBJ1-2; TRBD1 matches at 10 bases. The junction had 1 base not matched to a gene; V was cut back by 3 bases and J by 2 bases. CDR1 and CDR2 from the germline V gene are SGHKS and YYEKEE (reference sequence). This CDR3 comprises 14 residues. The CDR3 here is CASSSGQGNYGYTF. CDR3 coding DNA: TGTGCCAGCAGCTCGGGACAGGGGAACTATGGCTACACCTTC.

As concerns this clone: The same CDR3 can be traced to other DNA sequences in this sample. The CDR3 nucleotides are TGCGCCAGCAGCTTAACAGGGGATAGCAATCAGCCCCAGCATTTT. Translated: CASSLTGDSNQPQHF. The chain carries TRBV5-1 and TRBJ1-5; TRBD1 agrees at 7 bases. Looked up from germline, CDR1 is SGHRS and CDR2 is YFSETQ. This CDR3 spans 15 amino acids. The trim removed 2 bases at V and 0 bases at J, leaving 2 bases unmatched.

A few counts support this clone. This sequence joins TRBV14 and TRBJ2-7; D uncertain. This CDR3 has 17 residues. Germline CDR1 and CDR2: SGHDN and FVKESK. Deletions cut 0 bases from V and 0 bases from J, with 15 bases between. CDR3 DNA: TGTGCCAGCAGCCAAGATCTTTCCCCCGGTTACTCCTACGAGCAGTACTTC. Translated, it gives CASSQDLSPGYSYEQYF.

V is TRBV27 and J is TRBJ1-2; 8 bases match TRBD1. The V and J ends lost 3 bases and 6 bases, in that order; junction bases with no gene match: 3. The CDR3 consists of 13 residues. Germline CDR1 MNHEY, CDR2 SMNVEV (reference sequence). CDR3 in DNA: TGTGCCAGCAGTTTCCAGGGGGCACATGGCTACACCTTC. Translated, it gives CASSFQGAHGYTF.

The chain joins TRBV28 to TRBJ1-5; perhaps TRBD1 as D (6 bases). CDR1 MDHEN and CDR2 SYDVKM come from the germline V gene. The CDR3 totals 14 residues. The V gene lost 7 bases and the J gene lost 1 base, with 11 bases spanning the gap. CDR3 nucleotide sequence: TGTGCCAGCAATAAAGGGGGAAGCAATCAGCCCCAGCATTTT. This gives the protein CASNKGGSNQPQHF.

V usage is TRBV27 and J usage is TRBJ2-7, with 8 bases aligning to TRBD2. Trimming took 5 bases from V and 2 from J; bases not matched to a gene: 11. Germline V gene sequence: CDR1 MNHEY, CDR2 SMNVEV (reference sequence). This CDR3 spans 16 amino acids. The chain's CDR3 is CASSETGGPRPYEQYF. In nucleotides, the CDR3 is TGTGCCAGCAGTGAGACGGGAGGGCCCCGTCCCTACGAGCAGTACTTC.

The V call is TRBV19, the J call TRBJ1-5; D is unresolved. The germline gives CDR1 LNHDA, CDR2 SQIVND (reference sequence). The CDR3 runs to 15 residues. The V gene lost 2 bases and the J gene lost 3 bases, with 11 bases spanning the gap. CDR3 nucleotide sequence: TGTGCCAGTAGTATAATGGCCCAGTTCAATCAGCCCCAGCATTTT. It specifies CASSIMAQFNQPQHF. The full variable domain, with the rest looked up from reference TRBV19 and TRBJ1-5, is DGGITQSPKYLFRKEGQNVTLSCEQNLNHDAMYWYRQDPGQGLRLIYYSQIVNDFQKGDIAEGYSVSREKKESFPLTVTSAQKNPTAFYLCASSIMAQFNQPQHFGDGTRLSIL.

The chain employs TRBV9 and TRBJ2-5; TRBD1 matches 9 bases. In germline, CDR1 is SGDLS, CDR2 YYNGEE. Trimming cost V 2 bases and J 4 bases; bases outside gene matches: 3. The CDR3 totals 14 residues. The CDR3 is CASSVRGQGETQYF. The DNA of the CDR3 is TGTGCCAGCAGCGTGAGGGGACAGGGAGAGACCCAGTACTTC. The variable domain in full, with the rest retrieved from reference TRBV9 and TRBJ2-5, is DSGVTQTPKHLITATGQRVTLRCSPRSGDLSVYWYQQSLDQGLQFLIQYYNGEERAKGNILERFSAQQFPDLHSELNLSSLELGDSALYFCASSVRGQGETQYFGPGTRLLVL.

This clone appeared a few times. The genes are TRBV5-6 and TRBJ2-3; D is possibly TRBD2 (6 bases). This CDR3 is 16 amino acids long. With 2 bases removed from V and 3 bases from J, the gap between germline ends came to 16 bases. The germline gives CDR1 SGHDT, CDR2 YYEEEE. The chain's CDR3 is CASSLLGGGATDTQYF. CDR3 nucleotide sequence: TGTGCCAGCAGCTTACTGGGAGGAGGAGCGACAGATACGCAGTATTTT.

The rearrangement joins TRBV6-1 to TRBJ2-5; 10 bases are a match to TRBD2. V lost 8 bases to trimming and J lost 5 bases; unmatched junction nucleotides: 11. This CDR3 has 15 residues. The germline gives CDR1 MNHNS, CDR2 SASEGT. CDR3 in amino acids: CASSEPGLAKETQYF. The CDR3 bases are TGTGCCAGCTCGGAGCCGGGACTAGCGAAGGAGACCCAGTACTTC.

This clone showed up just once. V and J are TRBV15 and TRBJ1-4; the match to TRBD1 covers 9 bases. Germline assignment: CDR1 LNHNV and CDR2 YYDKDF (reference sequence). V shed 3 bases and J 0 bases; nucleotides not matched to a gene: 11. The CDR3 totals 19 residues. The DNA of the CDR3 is TGTGCCACCAGCAGCGAGGGACAGGGAGACTTTGCAACTAATGAAAAACTGTTTTTT. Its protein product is CATSSEGQGDFATNEKLFF.

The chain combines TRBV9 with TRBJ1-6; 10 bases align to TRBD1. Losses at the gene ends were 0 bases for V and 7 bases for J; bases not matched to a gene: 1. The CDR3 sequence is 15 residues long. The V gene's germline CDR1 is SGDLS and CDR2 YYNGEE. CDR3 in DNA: TGTGCCAGCAGCGTAGGGGACAGGGGCAATTCACCCCTCCACTTT. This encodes CASSVGDRGNSPLHF.

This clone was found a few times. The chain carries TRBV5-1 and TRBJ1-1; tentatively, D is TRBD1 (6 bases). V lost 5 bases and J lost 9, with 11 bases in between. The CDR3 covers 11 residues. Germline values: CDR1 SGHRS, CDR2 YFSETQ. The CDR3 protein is CASRDSTQAFF. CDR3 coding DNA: TGCGCCAGCAGGGACAGCACCCAAGCTTTCTTT.

This CDR3 reads CASSLTGGPQHEQFF. CDR3 sequence (DNA): TGTGCCAGCAGCTTAACGGGAGGGCCTCAACACGAGCAGTTCTTC. The J gene is TRBJ2-1, the V gene TRBV7-9; 8 bases line up with TRBD2. V trimming: 2 bases; J trimming: 10 bases; junction bases outside the gene matches: 10. The CDR3 runs 15 residues. CDR1 is SEHNR, CDR2 FQNEAQ, per germline (reference sequence).

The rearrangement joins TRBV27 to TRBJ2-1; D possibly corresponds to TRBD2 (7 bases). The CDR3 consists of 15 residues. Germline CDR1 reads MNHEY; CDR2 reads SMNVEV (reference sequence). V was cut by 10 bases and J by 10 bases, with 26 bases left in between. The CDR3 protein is CATNNFGLSGGEQFF. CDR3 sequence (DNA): TGTGCCACCAACAATTTCGGGTTATCGGGGGGCGAGCAGTTCTTC.

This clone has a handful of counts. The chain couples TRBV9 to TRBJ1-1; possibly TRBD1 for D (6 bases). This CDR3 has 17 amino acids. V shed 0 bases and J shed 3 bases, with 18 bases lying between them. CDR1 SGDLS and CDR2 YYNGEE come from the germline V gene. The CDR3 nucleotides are TGTGCCAGCAGCGTAGGGGGGGGCAGGGGACCTGACACTGAAGCTTTCTTT. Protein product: CASSVGGGRGPDTEAFF.

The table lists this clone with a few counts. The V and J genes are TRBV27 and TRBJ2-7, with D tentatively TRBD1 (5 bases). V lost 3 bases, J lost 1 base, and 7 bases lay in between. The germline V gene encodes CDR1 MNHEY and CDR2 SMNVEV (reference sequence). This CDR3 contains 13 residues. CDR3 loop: CASSFPGSYEQYF. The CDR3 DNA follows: TGTGCCAGCAGTTTCCCAGGGTCCTACGAGCAGTACTTC.

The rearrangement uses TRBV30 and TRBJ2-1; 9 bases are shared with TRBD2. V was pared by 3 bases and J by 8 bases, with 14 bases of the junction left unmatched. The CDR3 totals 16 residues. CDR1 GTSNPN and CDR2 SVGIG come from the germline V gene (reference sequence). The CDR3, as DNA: TGTGCCTGGAGGGGTCGGGGAGCGGGAGGAACGTATGAGCAGTTCTTC. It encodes CAWRGRGAGGTYEQFF.

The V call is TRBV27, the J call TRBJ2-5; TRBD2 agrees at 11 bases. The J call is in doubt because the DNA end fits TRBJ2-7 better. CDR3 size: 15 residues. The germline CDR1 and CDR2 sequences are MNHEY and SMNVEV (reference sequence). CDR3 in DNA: TGTGCCAGCAGTTTTAGGACTAGCGGGTTCTACGAGCAGTACTTC. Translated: CASSFRTSGFYEQYF.

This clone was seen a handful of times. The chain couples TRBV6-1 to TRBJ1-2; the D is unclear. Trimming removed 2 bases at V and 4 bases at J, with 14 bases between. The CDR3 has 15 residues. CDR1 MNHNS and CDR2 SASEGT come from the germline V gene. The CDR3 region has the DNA TGTGCCAGCAGTGAAACAACCCGAGGGAGCTATGGCTACACCTTC. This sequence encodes CASSETTRGSYGYTF.

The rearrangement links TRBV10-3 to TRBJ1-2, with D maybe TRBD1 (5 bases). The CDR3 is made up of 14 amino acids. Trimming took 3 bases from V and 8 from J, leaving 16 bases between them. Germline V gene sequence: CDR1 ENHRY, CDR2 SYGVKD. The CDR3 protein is CAISEMGPLFGYTF. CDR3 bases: TGTGCCATCAGTGAAATGGGGCCGTTGTTCGGCTACACCTTC.

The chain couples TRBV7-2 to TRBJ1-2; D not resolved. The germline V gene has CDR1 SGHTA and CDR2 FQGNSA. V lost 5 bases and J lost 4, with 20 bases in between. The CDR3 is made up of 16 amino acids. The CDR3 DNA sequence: TGTGCCAGCAGCCCGAGTGGGCCCCGCGGGCTCTATGGCTACACCTTC. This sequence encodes CASSPSGPRGLYGYTF.

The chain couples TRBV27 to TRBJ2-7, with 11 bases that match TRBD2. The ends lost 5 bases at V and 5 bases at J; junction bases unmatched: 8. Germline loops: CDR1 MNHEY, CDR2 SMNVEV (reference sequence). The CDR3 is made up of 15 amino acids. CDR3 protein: CASSARLAGRHEQYF. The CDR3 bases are TGTGCCAGCAGTGCCCGACTAGCGGGACGGCACGAGCAGTACTTC.

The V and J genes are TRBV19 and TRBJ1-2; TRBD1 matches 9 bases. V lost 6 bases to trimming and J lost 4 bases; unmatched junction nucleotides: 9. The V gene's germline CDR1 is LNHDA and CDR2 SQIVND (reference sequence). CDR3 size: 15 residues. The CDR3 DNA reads TGTGCCAGTAGGAGACAGGGGGAGAGTAGCTATGGCTACACCTTC. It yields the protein CASRRQGESSYGYTF.

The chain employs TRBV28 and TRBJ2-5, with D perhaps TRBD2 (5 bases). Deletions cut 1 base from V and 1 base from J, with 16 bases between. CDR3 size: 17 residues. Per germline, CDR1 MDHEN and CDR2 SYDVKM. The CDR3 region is CASSLLVPSSSQETQYF. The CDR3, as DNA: TGTGCCAGCAGTTTATTAGTCCCCTCTAGCTCCCAAGAGACCCAGTACTTC. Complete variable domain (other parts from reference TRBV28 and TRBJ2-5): DVKVTQSSRYLVKRTGEKVFLECVQDMDHENMFWYRQDPGLGLRLIYFSYDVKMKEKGDIPEGYSVSREKKERFSLILESASTNQTSMYLCASSLLVPSSSQETQYFGPGTRLLVL.

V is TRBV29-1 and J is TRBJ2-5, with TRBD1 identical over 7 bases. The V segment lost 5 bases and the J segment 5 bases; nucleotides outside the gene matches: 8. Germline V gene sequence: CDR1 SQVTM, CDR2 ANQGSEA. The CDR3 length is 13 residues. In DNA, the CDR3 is TGCAGCGTTTCCCTACAGGGGAAGGAGACCCAGTACTTC. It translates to CSVSLQGKETQYF.

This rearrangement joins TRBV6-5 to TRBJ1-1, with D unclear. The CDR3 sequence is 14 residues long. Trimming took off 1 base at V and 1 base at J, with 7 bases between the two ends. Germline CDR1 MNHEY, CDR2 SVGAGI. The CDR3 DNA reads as TGTGCCAGCAGTTACTTAGCCAGGAACACTGAAGCTTTCTTT. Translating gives CASSYLARNTEAFF.

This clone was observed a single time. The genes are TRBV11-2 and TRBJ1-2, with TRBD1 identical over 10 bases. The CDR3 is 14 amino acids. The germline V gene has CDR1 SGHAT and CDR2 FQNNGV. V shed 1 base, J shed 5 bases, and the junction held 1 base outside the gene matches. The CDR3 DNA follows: TGTGCCAGCAGCTTAGTGGGACAGGGGTATGGCTACACCTTC. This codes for CASSLVGQGYGYTF.

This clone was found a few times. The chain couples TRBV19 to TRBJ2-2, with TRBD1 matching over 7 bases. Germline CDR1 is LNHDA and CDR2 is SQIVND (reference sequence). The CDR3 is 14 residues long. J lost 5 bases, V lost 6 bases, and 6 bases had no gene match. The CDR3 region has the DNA TGTGCCAGTAGGAACAGGGGATGGACCGGGGAGCTGTTTTTT. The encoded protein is CASRNRGWTGELFF.

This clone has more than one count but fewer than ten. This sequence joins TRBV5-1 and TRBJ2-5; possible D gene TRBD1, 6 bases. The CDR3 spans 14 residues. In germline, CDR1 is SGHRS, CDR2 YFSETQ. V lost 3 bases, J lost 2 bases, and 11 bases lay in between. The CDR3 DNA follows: TGCGCCAGCAGCTGGCAGGGGACACAAGAGACCCAGTACTTC. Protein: CASSWQGTQETQYF. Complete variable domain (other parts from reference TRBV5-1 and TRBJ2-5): KAGVTQTPRYLIKTRGQQVTLSCSPISGHRSVSWYQQTPGQGLQFLFEYFSETQRNKGNFPGRFSGRQFSNSRSEMNVSTLELGDSALYLCASSWQGTQETQYFGPGTRLLVL.

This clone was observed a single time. Written as DNA, the CDR3 is TGCGCCAGCAGCTTGGTCCCATCTGGGGCCAACGTCCTGACTTTC. The encoded protein is CASSLVPSGANVLTF. The chain has TRBV5-1 and TRBJ2-6; D is unclear. Per germline, CDR1 SGHRS and CDR2 YFSETQ. This CDR3 region has 15 residues. V lost 0 bases, J lost 1 base, and 5 bases lay in between.

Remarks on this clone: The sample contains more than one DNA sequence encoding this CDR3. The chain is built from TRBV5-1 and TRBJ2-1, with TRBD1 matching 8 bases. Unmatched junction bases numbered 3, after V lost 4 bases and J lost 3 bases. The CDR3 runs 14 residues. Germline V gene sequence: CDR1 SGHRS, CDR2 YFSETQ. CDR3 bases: TGCGCCAGCAGCCCCGGACAGGGCTACAATGAGCAGTTCTTC. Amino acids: CASSPGQGYNEQFF.